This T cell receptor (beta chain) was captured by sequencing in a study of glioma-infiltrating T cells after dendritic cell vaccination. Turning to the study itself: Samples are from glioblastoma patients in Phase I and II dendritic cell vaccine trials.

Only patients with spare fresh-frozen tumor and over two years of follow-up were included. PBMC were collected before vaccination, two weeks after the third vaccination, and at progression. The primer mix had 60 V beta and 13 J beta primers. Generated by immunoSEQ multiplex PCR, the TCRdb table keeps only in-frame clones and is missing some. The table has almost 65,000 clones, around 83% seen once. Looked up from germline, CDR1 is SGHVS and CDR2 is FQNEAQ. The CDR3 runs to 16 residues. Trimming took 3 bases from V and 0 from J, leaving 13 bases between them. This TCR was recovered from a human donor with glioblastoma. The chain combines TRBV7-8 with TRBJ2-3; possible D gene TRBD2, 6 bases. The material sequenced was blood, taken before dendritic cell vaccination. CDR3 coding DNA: TGTGCCAGCAGCTTTCTTGCGGGGCCAAGCACAGATACGCAGTATTTT. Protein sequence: CASSFLAGPSTDTQYF.